Listed below are T cell receptor beta chains from one sample, sequenced in a study of Tregs in tolerant kidney transplant recipients. Clones were read by immunoSEQ multiplex PCR, and TCRdb kept only the in-frame ones, dropping some. Here the sample spans 55,000 to 80,000 clones, approximately 98% being singletons. This sample comprised Tregs from blood, obtained before the transplant. The source of these receptors is a human donor who received a combined kidney and bone marrow transplant. Both conserved end residues are part of each CDR3. Each record gives: clone size, V gene, J gene, D gene, CDR3 protein, CDR3 DNA. A D gene is named only where the DNA matches it firmly. Size is stated for part of the rows, as once, few or many counts, or as a class when the clone is expanded.

.,TRBV4-1,TRBJ2-7,.,CASSPFGAYEQYF,TGCGCCAGCAGCCCCTTTGGAGCCTACGAGCAGTACTTC
.,TRBV19,TRBJ2-7,.,CASSIGAWREYEQYF,TGTGCCAGTAGTATCGGCGCCTGGAGGGAATACGAGCAGTACTTC
.,TRBV5-3,TRBJ2-1,TRBD2,CARSFGTSGDNEQFF,TGTGCCAGAAGCTTCGGGACTAGCGGGGATAATGAGCAGTTCTTC
.,TRBV9,TRBJ1-4,.,CASSVQGYTNEKLFF,TGTGCCAGCAGCGTTCAGGGTTATACTAATGAAAAACTGTTTTTT
.,TRBV30,TRBJ2-1,TRBD2,CAWKASGEYNEQFF,TGTGCCTGGAAGGCTAGCGGGGAATACAATGAGCAGTTCTTC
.,TRBV19,TRBJ2-7,TRBD2,CASRETSGAFYEQYF,TGTGCCAGTAGGGAGACTAGCGGGGCCTTCTACGAGCAGTACTTC
.,TRBV5-1,TRBJ2-1,TRBD2,CASSPTSGRINNEQFF,TGCGCCAGCAGCCCCACTAGCGGGAGAATAAACAATGAGCAGTTCTTC
once,TRBV18,TRBJ2-7,TRBD1,CASSVDRGPLYEQYF,TGTGCCAGCTCAGTGGACAGGGGCCCTTTATACGAGCAGTACTTC
.,TRBV30,TRBJ2-5,.,CAWSLGETQYF,TGTGCCTGGAGTCTCGGAGAGACCCAGTACTTC
.,TRBV25-1,TRBJ2-1,TRBD2,CASSEPGLAGLYNEQFF,TGTGCCAGCAGTGAACCCGGACTAGCGGGACTTTACAATGAGCAGTTCTTC
.,TRBV27,TRBJ2-7,TRBD2,CASSSGTSNEQYF,TGTGCCAGCAGTTCCGGGACTAGCAACGAGCAGTACTTC
.,TRBV18,TRBJ2-2,TRBD1,CASSPGTGNTGELFF,TGTGCCAGCTCACCCGGGACAGGGAACACCGGGGAGCTGTTTTTT
.,TRBV7-2,TRBJ1-5,.,CASSLGGGQPQHF,TGTGCCAGCAGCTTAGGGGGGGGGCAGCCCCAGCATTTT
.,TRBV7-2,TRBJ2-1,.,CASRGRGSYNEQFF,TGTGCCAGCAGGGGCCGGGGCTCCTACAATGAGCAGTTCTTC
few,TRBV5-1,TRBJ2-1,TRBD2,CASSSNSGSSYNEQFF,TGCGCCAGCAGCTCAAATAGCGGGAGCTCCTACAATGAGCAGTTCTTC
.,TRBV7-2,TRBJ1-2,TRBD1,CASSLRDRAGYTF,TGTGCCAGCAGCTTAAGGGACAGGGCGGGCTACACCTTC
.,TRBV9,TRBJ1-2,TRBD1,CASSRNRGNYGYTF,TGTGCCAGCAGTCGGAACAGGGGAAACTATGGCTACACCTTC
.,TRBV5-4,TRBJ2-6,.,CASSLDSLSGANVLTF,TGTGCCAGCAGCTTGGATAGCCTCTCTGGGGCCAACGTCCTGACTTTC
.,TRBV6-5,TRBJ1-1,TRBD1,CASSRGQGASEAFF,TGTGCCAGCAGCCGAGGACAGGGGGCTAGTGAAGCTTTCTTT
.,TRBV19,TRBJ2-5,TRBD2,CASMGPSGRAGGETQYF,TGTGCCAGTATGGGACCTAGCGGGAGGGCCGGCGGGGAGACCCAGTACTTC
.,TRBV5-1,TRBJ2-1,TRBD2,CASSYGLAGGTKFF,TGCGCCAGCAGCTACGGACTAGCGGGGGGGACCAAGTTCTTC
.,TRBV19,TRBJ2-4,TRBD1,CASRSRGMAKNIQYF,TGTGCCAGTAGAAGCAGGGGGATGGCCAAAAACATTCAGTACTTC
.,TRBV5-1,TRBJ2-3,TRBD2,CASSPQSSGRIGTDTQYF,TGCGCCAGCAGCCCCCAATCCAGCGGGAGAATAGGGACAGATACGCAGTATTTT
.,TRBV11-3,TRBJ2-1,.,CASSLDSLDEQFF,TGTGCCAGCAGCTTAGATAGTCTTGATGAGCAGTTCTTC
.,TRBV6-5,TRBJ1-1,.,CASSYSNFAPYSRAFF,TGTGCCAGCAGTTACTCGAATTTCGCCCCCTACAGTAGAGCTTTCTTT
.,TRBV30,TRBJ2-3,TRBD2,CAWTARWGGSTDTQYF,TGTGCCTGGACCGCAAGGTGGGGGGGTAGCACAGATACGCAGTATTTT
.,TRBV19,TRBJ1-5,TRBD1,CASRTPGGQGADQPQHF,TGTGCCAGTAGAACCCCGGGCGGACAGGGGGCGGATCAGCCCCAGCATTTT
.,TRBV5-1,TRBJ2-1,TRBD2,CASSLRLAGYNEQFF,TGCGCCAGCAGCCTCCGACTAGCGGGCTACAATGAGCAGTTCTTC
.,TRBV6-5,TRBJ1-2,TRBD1,CASSYSGAGGYYGYTF,TGTGCCAGCAGTTACTCTGGGGCAGGGGGTTACTATGGCTACACCTTC
.,TRBV6-5,TRBJ1-2,TRBD1,CASSSGQSFYGYTF,TGTGCCAGCAGTTCGGGACAGTCATTCTATGGCTACACCTTC
.,TRBV11-3,TRBJ2-7,.,CASSTGTLQYF,TGTGCCAGCAGTACAGGGACACTACAGTACTTC
few,TRBV27,TRBJ1-6,.,CASSLAGFNSPLHF,TGTGCCAGCAGTTTAGCAGGTTTTAATTCACCCCTCCACTTT
once,TRBV29-1,TRBJ2-5,TRBD1,CSVDPGGLETQYF,TGCAGCGTTGATCCAGGGGGCCTTGAGACCCAGTACTTC
once,TRBV11-3,TRBJ1-1,.,CASSLMTGGNTEAFF,TGTGCCAGCAGCTTAATGACCGGCGGGAACACTGAAGCTTTCTTT
.,TRBV5-4,TRBJ2-7,TRBD1,CASSLSGDRGLYEQYF,TGTGCCAGCAGCCTCAGTGGGGACAGGGGGCTGTACGAGCAGTACTTC
.,TRBV18,TRBJ2-5,TRBD2,CASSPQALAGLQETQYF,TGTGCCAGCTCACCACAGGCTCTAGCGGGACTACAAGAGACCCAGTACTTC
.,TRBV7-8,TRBJ1-3,.,CASSLAIDRFSGNTIYF,TGTGCCAGCAGCTTAGCGATCGACAGATTCTCTGGAAACACCATATATTTT
.,TRBV7-3,TRBJ1-5,TRBD1,CASSLRVGDRGKNQPQHF,TGTGCCAGCAGCTTAAGGGTGGGGGACAGGGGGAAAAATCAGCCCCAGCATTTT
.,TRBV19,TRBJ2-3,.,CASSIGTGTDTQYF,TGTGCCAGTAGTATCGGGACTGGTACAGATACGCAGTATTTT
.,TRBV7-9,TRBJ2-3,.,CASSLAHGGRTSTDTQYF,TGTGCCAGCAGCTTAGCGCACGGAGGCAGGACTAGCACAGATACGCAGTATTTT
.,TRBV6-5,TRBJ2-7,TRBD2,CASSYSPSGSFHEQYF,TGTGCCAGCAGTTACTCGCCTAGCGGGAGTTTCCACGAGCAGTACTTC
.,TRBV19,TRBJ2-2,TRBD2,CASIPGTSAAGELFF,TGTGCCAGTATCCCCGGGACTAGCGCTGCCGGGGAGCTGTTTTTT
.,TRBV19,TRBJ2-1,.,CASSIDSGYNEQFF,TGTGCCAGTAGTATAGACAGCGGTTACAATGAGCAGTTCTTC
.,TRBV15,TRBJ1-4,TRBD1,CATSVGGWKLFF,TGTGCCACCAGCGTAGGGGGCTGGAAACTGTTTTTT
once,TRBV5-1,TRBJ2-4,TRBD2,CASSRSVWSSGGVAKNIQYF,TGCGCCAGCAGTAGGTCGGTCTGGTCTAGCGGGGGTGTAGCCAAAAACATTCAGTACTTC
.,TRBV4-3,TRBJ2-1,TRBD2,CASSQWDPGTSQNEQFF,TGCGCCAGCAGCCAGTGGGACCCCGGGACTAGTCAAAATGAGCAGTTCTTC
.,TRBV5-1,TRBJ2-3,TRBD1,CASSFGTGGSDTQYF,TGCGCCAGCAGCTTCGGGACAGGGGGCTCAGATACGCAGTATTTT
.,TRBV4-3,TRBJ1-4,.,CASSRSDSRTEKLFF,TGCGCCAGCAGCCGGTCAGACAGCCGGACTGAAAAACTGTTTTTT
.,TRBV7-8,TRBJ2-1,TRBD2,CASSSGTSLYNEQFF,TGTGCCAGCAGCTCCGGGACTAGCCTCTACAATGAGCAGTTCTTC
once,TRBV5-1,TRBJ2-4,TRBD1,CASTTGVGNIQYF,TGCGCCAGTACCACAGGGGTTGGAAACATTCAGTACTTC
.,TRBV7-2,TRBJ2-5,.,CASIDSRGAETQYF,TGTGCCAGCATAGACAGCAGGGGGGCCGAGACCCAGTACTTC
.,TRBV5-1,TRBJ2-7,TRBD2,CASSLSSGYEQYF,TGCGCCAGCAGCTTGTCTAGCGGCTACGAGCAGTACTTC